The rows below give T cell receptor beta chains drawn from one sample of a study of T cell repertoires in cytomegalovirus infection. Each CDR3 protein is one row after TCRdb ran MiXCR on the reads. Of 680,000 or so distinct CDR3 sequences in the sample, approximately 34% are singletons; the top ten hold around 3%. Sequenced sample: PBMCs. The receptors were gathered from a human donor in good health (CMV status not recorded). Some clones in this sample may be carry-over from other donors' samples. Each CDR3 is given with its conserved first and last residue. A D gene is named only where the DNA matches it firmly. Not every row has a clone size; where given, it reads once, few, many or a size class.

J gene | clone size | D gene | V gene | CDR3 protein | CDR3 DNA
TRBJ2-7 | - | - | TRBV5-1 | CASSFTFPYEQYF | TGCGCCAGCAGCTTCACCTTCCCCTACGAGCAGTACTTC
TRBJ2-1 | - | - | TRBV20-1 | CSANSGNEQFF | TGCAGTGCCAATAGCGGCAATGAGCAGTTCTTC
TRBJ2-3 | few | TRBD2 | TRBV7-6 | CASSAGTKSSTYF | TGTGCCAGCAGCGCCGGGACTAAATCGTCGACGTATTTT
TRBJ1-1 | - | - | TRBV7-6 | CASSLVVGHGNTEAFF | TGTGCCAGCAGCTTAGTGGTTGGGCACGGGAACACTGAAGCTTTCTTT
TRBJ2-5 | few | TRBD1 | TRBV19 | CASSIDRGETQYF | TGTGCCAGTAGTATTGACAGGGGAGAGACCCAGTACTTC
TRBJ2-7 | - | TRBD2 | TRBV28 | CASSLYGRESYEQYF | TGTGCCAGCAGTTTATATGGGCGGGAGAGCTACGAGCAGTACTTC
TRBJ2-6 | once | TRBD1 | TRBV10-3 | CAIISGGTGANVLTF | TGTGCCATCATATCAGGGGGTACTGGGGCCAACGTCCTGACTTTC
TRBJ1-1 | few | TRBD1 | TRBV25-1 | CASSALSGTAREAFF | TGTGCCAGCAGTGCCCTCTCCGGGACAGCGAGAGAAGCTTTCTTT
TRBJ2-7 | - | - | TRBV30 | CAWSTGPTYEQYF | TGTGCCTGGAGTACGGGGCCAACCTACGAGCAGTACTTC
TRBJ2-2 | many | TRBD1 | TRBV7-2 | CASSVTGASNTGELFF | TGTGCCAGCAGCGTTACAGGGGCCTCTAACACCGGGGAGCTGTTTTTT
TRBJ1-1 | few | - | TRBV7-9 | CASSSRTGTEAFF | TGTGCCAGCAGCTCGCGAACAGGGACTGAAGCTTTCTTT
TRBJ1-2 | once | - | TRBV2 | CASIGPRGYYTF | TGTGCCAGCATTGGACCTCGCGGCTACTACACCTTC
TRBJ2-1 | few | - | TRBV7-2 | CASSPALTNEQFF | TGTGCCAGCAGCCCAGCCCTCACCAATGAGCAGTTCTTC
TRBJ1-4 | - | - | TRBV20-1 | CSARIGGNEKLFF | TGCAGTGCTAGAATTGGGGGTAATGAAAAACTGTTTTTT
TRBJ1-5 | - | - | TRBV3-1 | CASSQGGGKQPQHF | TGTGCCAGCAGCCAAGGGGGGGGAAAACAGCCCCAGCATTTT
TRBJ2-2 | few | - | TRBV15 | CATSRVRSLNTGELFF | TGTGCCACCAGCAGAGTTAGAAGCCTGAACACCGGGGAGCTGTTTTTT
TRBJ2-3 | few | - | TRBV4-1 | CASSQGTGSFSTDTQYF | TGCGCCAGCAGCCAAGGTACGGGGAGCTTCAGCACAGATACGCAGTATTTT
TRBJ1-1 | many | - | TRBV27 | CASSIRGVQGGTEAFF | TGTGCCAGCAGTATTCGGGGGGTACAGGGAGGCACTGAAGCTTTCTTT
TRBJ1-3 | many | - | TRBV7-8 | CASSPQGAGNTIYF | TGTGCCAGCAGCCCCCAGGGAGCCGGAAACACCATATATTTT
TRBJ1-1 | - | - | TRBV5-1 | CASRAALWGTDAFF | TGCGCCAGCAGAGCGGCCCTCTGGGGCACTGATGCTTTCTTT
TRBJ2-7 | - | - | TRBV4-1 | CASSQGMLAADEQYF | TGCGCCAGCAGCCAAGGAATGTTAGCGGCGGACGAGCAGTACTTC
TRBJ2-7 | few | - | TRBV28 | CASRRQQSNYEQYF | TGTGCCAGCAGGCGACAACAATCAAACTACGAGCAGTACTTC
TRBJ1-2 | - | TRBD1 | TRBV25-1 | CASSPVGTGGYGYTF | TGTGCCAGCTCACCGGTCGGGACAGGGGGCTATGGCTACACCTTC
TRBJ1-2 | few | TRBD1 | TRBV27 | CASSPGGGRGQARGYTF | TGTGCCAGCAGTCCAGGGGGAGGTAGGGGGCAAGCCAGAGGCTACACCTTC
TRBJ1-2 | many | TRBD1 | TRBV7-6 | CASSARRQGAIAGYTF | TGTGCCAGCAGCGCAAGGAGACAGGGGGCAATAGCTGGCTACACCTTC
TRBJ2-3 | few | - | TRBV6-1 | CASSEHRAEADTQYF | TGTGCCAGCAGCGAACACAGGGCGGAGGCAGATACGCAGTATTTT
TRBJ2-7 | - | TRBD2 | TRBV11-2 | CASSPLLTGGEQYF | TGTGCCAGCAGCCCCCTTTTAACGGGGGGCGAGCAGTACTTC
TRBJ2-7 | - | TRBD1 | TRBV29-1 | CSAKGQGAYEQYF | TGCAGCGCTAAGGGACAGGGGGCGTACGAGCAGTACTTC
TRBJ2-5 | many | TRBD2 | TRBV7-8 | CASSYGLAGGQRAQYF | TGTGCCAGCAGCTACGGACTAGCGGGAGGGCAGAGGGCCCAGTACTTC
TRBJ1-6 | - | - | TRBV27 | CASRPGDRLNSPLHF | TGTGCCAGCCGTCCCGGTGACAGGCTGAATTCACCCCTCCACTTT
TRBJ2-7 | - | TRBD2 | TRBV12-3/TRBV12-4 | CASSLHRDYPSYEQYF | TGTGCCAGCAGTTTACACCGGGACTACCCTTCCTACGAGCAGTACTTC
TRBJ2-7 | - | - | TRBV20-1 | CSAGKDRLQVGSYEQYF | TGCAGTGCGGGGAAAGACAGGCTTCAGGTGGGGTCCTACGAGCAGTACTTC
TRBJ2-7 | few | TRBD2 | TRBV27 | CASSPINLQTSGITYEQYF | TGTGCCAGCAGTCCAATAAACCTGCAGACTAGCGGGATAACCTACGAGCAGTACTTC
TRBJ1-1 | many | TRBD1 | TRBV18 | CASSRTGNTEAFF | TGTGCCAGCAGCCGGACAGGGAACACTGAAGCTTTCTTT
TRBJ1-4 | few | - | TRBV7-9 | CASSLDRVANEKLFF | TGTGCCAGCAGCTTAGACAGGGTTGCTAATGAAAAACTGTTTTTT
TRBJ1-1 | few | - | TRBV27 | CASSLSSDFEAFF | TGTGCCAGCAGTTTATCATCGGACTTTGAAGCTTTCTTT
TRBJ2-7 | many | TRBD2 | TRBV28 | CASSLLAGGPGSYEQYF | TGTGCCAGCAGTTTACTAGCGGGGGGCCCTGGCTCCTACGAGCAGTACTTC
TRBJ1-2 | - | - | TRBV2 | CASSDKYGYTF | TGTGCCAGCAGTGACAAGTATGGCTACACCTTC
TRBJ1-5 | - | TRBD1 | TRBV6-6 | CASSPPLTGSNQPQHF | TGTGCCAGCAGTCCCCCCCTGACAGGGAGCAATCAGCCCCAGCATTTT
TRBJ1-5 | - | TRBD1 | TRBV28 | CASSRRGQLLYSNQPQHF | TGTGCCAGCAGCCGAAGGGGGCAGCTGCTTTATAGCAATCAGCCCCAGCATTTT
TRBJ1-1 | - | TRBD1 | TRBV10-2 | CAGTGNLNTEAFF | TGCGCTGGGACAGGTAACTTGAACACTGAAGCTTTCTTT
TRBJ1-1 | - | - | TRBV5-4 | CASSLAAGAEAFF | TGTGCCAGCAGCTTGGCGGCCGGGGCTGAAGCTTTCTTT
TRBJ1-5 | - | - | TRBV19 | CASKVDRQTNQPQHF | TGTGCCAGTAAGGTCGACAGACAGACAAATCAGCCCCAGCATTTT
TRBJ2-7 | many | - | TRBV7-9 | CASSFISYEQYF | TGTGCCAGCAGCTTTATCTCCTACGAGCAGTACTTC
TRBJ2-1 | few | TRBD2 | TRBV5-1 | CASLRDYNIYNEQFF | TGCGCCAGCCTCAGGGACTACAACATCTACAATGAGCAGTTCTTC
TRBJ2-2 | few | TRBD2 | TRBV7-6 | CASSPASSGGPTGELFF | TGTGCCAGCAGCCCCGCCTCCAGCGGGGGACCTACCGGGGAGCTGTTTTTT
TRBJ1-3 | - | - | TRBV12-3/TRBV12-4 | CASSFEGNTIYF | TGTGCCAGCAGTTTTGAAGGAAACACCATATATTTT
TRBJ1-2 | - | - | TRBV28 | CASSFTGGTPQLYGYTF | TGTGCCAGCAGTTTTACCGGAGGAACTCCTCAACTCTATGGCTACACCTTC
TRBJ2-3 | - | TRBD1 | TRBV2 | CASSSRDRGHGTQYF | TGTGCCAGCAGTAGTAGGGACAGGGGGCATGGTACGCAGTATTTT
TRBJ2-6 | - | TRBD1 | TRBV7-2 | CASSLPTGGANVMTF | TGTGCCAGCAGCCTACCGACAGGGGGGGCCAACGTCATGACTTTC
TRBJ1-2 | - | - | TRBV7-8 | CASSPNRASNYGYTF | TGTGCCAGCAGTCCTAACAGGGCCTCTAACTATGGCTACACCTTC
TRBJ2-3 | few | - | TRBV12-3/TRBV12-4 | CASSSSKGTDTQYF | TGTGCCAGCAGTTCATCCAAGGGGACAGATACGCAGTATTTT
TRBJ2-5 | - | TRBD1 | TRBV7-2 | CASSLMDRETQYF | TGTGCCAGCAGCTTGATGGACAGGGAGACCCAGTACTTC
TRBJ2-3 | - | - | TRBV27 | CASSLRPDTDTQYF | TGTGCCAGCAGTTTAAGACCGGATACAGATACGCAGTATTTT